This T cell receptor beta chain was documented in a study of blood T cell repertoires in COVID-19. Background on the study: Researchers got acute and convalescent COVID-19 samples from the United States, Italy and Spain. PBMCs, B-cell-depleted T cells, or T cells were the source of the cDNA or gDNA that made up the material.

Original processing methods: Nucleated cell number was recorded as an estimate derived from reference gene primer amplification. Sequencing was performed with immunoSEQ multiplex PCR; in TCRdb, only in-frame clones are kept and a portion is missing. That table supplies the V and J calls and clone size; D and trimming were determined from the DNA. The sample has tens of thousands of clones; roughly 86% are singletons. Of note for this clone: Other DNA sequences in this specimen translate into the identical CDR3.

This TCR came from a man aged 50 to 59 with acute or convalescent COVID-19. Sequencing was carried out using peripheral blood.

The CDR3 region is CASSPGQGAYGYTF. Written as DNA, the CDR3 is TGTGCCAGCAGTCCGGGACAGGGCGCCTATGGCTACACCTTC. V is TRBV27 and J is TRBJ1-2; TRBD1 aligns across 9 bases. This CDR3 has 14 residues. Germline values: CDR1 MNHEY, CDR2 SMNVEV (reference sequence). With V trimmed by 5 bases and J by 4 bases, 5 bases remained unmatched.